These 22 T cell receptor beta chains originate from one sample sequenced in a study of T cells in Graves' hyperthyroidism and ophthalmopathy. Authors of the study amplified TCR beta CDR3 regions from RNA transcripts. TCR CDR3 underwent first-round RT-PCR with the HTBI primer set. From the multiplex PCR reads, TCRdb called clonotypes with MiXCR, one entry per CDR3 protein. The sample shows roughly 290,000 distinct CDR3 sequences, about an eighth of them seen only once. Material for sequencing was blood. The receptors derive from a woman in her twenties or thirties with Graves' hyperthyroidism that later progressed to Graves' ophthalmopathy.

This clonotype came up a few times. The chain carries TRBV19 and TRBJ2-1; 7 bases fit TRBD2. The germline CDR1 and CDR2 sequences are LNHDA and SQIVND (reference sequence). The CDR3 covers 16 residues. V shed 4 bases, J shed 4 bases, and the junction held 10 bases outside the gene matches. The DNA for the CDR3 is TGTGCCAGTAGTAGCTCCGGGAGGCCCCCTTACAATGAGCAGTTCTTC. Protein product: CASSSSGRPPYNEQFF.

This clonotype was found many times. This chain links TRBV9 with TRBJ2-5; TRBD2 matches at 13 bases. Germline CDR1 SGDLS, CDR2 YYNGEE. The CDR3 totals 16 residues. Unmatched junction bases numbered 6, after V lost 3 bases and J lost 4 bases. CDR3 protein: CASSERTSGRTETQYF. CDR3 in DNA: TGTGCCAGCAGCGAGCGGACTAGCGGGAGAACAGAGACCCAGTACTTC.

The rearrangement links TRBV2 to TRBJ1-1; D gene uncertain. Germline V lookup: CDR1 SNHLY, CDR2 FYNNEI. This CDR3 has 13 residues. V lost 6 bases to trimming and J lost 7 bases, with 15 bases between them. The CDR3 region is CASRPSPVGEAFF. Written as DNA, the CDR3 is TGTGCCAGCAGACCCAGCCCGGTGGGTGAAGCTTTCTTT.

The V gene is TRBV14, the J gene TRBJ2-7, with a tentative D call TRBD2 (7 bases). Trimming pared 2 bases from V and 0 bases from J, leaving 14 bases between. Germline CDR1 and CDR2: SGHDN and FVKESK. The CDR3 is made up of 16 amino acids. In DNA, the CDR3 is TGTGCCAGCAGCCAACAAGGGGGGGGGATCTCCTACGAGCAGTACTTC. It is translated as CASSQQGGGISYEQYF.

At least ten counts were recorded for this clonotype. The chain is built from TRBV10-3 and TRBJ2-5; D is unresolved. The germline V gene has CDR1 ENHRY and CDR2 SYGVKD. CDR3 length: 17 amino acids. V was clipped by 10 bases and J by 2 bases, with 26 bases between them. Here the CDR3 reads CATDRAHTGVLQETQYF. CDR3 nucleotides: TGTGCCACCGACCGAGCCCATACGGGCGTATTGCAAGAGACCCAGTACTTC.

J is TRBJ2-7 and V is TRBV7-9; D unresolved. V lost 2 bases and J lost 7, with 15 bases in between. Germline assignment: CDR1 SEHNR and CDR2 FQNEAQ (reference sequence). The CDR3 is made up of 14 amino acids. The CDR3 coding sequence is TGTGCCAGCAGCTTACAGGTTGGGGTAATGGAGCAGTACTTC. Amino acid sequence: CASSLQVGVMEQYF.

This chain links TRBV24-1 with TRBJ2-1, with D possibly TRBD2 on 5 matching bases. The CDR3 spans 16 residues. V was pared by 0 bases and J by 2 bases, with 10 bases between. Germline values: CDR1 KGHDR, CDR2 SFDVKD. The CDR3 DNA is TGTGCCACCAGTGATTTGGCGGGTAGCCCCTACAATGAGCAGTTCTTC. This encodes CATSDLAGSPYNEQFF.

With regard to this clonotype: At one of its ends the junction is not consistent with the germline gene, which may arise from a read error. The V call is TRBV19, the J call TRBJ2-1; a possible D gene is TRBD2 (6 bases). CDR3 size: 15 residues. Germline values: CDR1 LNHDA, CDR2 SQIVND (reference sequence). As DNA, the CDR3 is TGTACCAGTAGTATCACCGGGGGCTCCTACAATGAGCAGTTCTTC. As protein: CTSSITGGSYNEQFF.

Many counts were recorded for this clonotype. V is TRBV20-1 and J is TRBJ1-2; D is unresolved. V was shortened by 6 bases and J by 3 bases, with 17 bases between the two germline ends. The germline gives CDR1 DFQATT, CDR2 SNEGSKA (reference sequence). CDR3 length: 14 amino acids. The CDR3 reads CSAARFGRDYGYTF. In nucleotides, the CDR3 is TGCAGTGCGGCGCGCTTCGGACGGGACTATGGCTACACCTTC.

This clonotype was observed at least ten times. The chain links TRBV7-2 to TRBJ2-3; D is unresolved. Deletions cut 7 bases from V and 3 bases from J, with 14 bases between. The CDR3 loop spans 14 amino acids. CDR1 is SGHTA, CDR2 FQGNSA, per germline. The CDR3 DNA follows: TGTGCCAGCACGAAACCCCTAAGGACAGATACGCAGTATTTT. Its translation: CASTKPLRTDTQYF.

This clonotype showed up many times. The rearrangement links TRBV27 to TRBJ1-2; D not certain. The germline V gene encodes CDR1 MNHEY and CDR2 SMNVEV (reference sequence). Trimming pared 2 bases from V and 6 bases from J, leaving 10 bases between. The CDR3 loop spans 13 amino acids. The CDR3 sequence is CASSLKGIHGYTF. In DNA, the CDR3 is TGTGCCAGCAGTTTAAAAGGGATCCATGGCTACACCTTC.

This clonotype was counted many times. The V gene is TRBV4-1, the J gene TRBJ2-7; 7 bases align to TRBD2. Germline assignment: CDR1 MGHRA and CDR2 YSYEKL. V was pared by 0 bases and J by 4 bases, with 6 bases of the junction left unmatched. This CDR3 spans 15 amino acids. CDR3 DNA sequence: TGCGCCAGCAGCCAAGATCTCTGGACTAGTTACGAGCAGTACTTC. Translation gives CASSQDLWTSYEQYF.

Ten or more counts support this clonotype. V usage is TRBV12-3 or TRBV12-4 and J usage is TRBJ1-1, with TRBD1 as a possible D gene (5 bases). The CDR3 runs 14 residues. The V end was cut by 7 bases, the J end by 4 bases, with 16 bases between. The CDR3: CASTIGTLGTEAFF. Written as DNA, the CDR3 is TGTGCCAGCACTATCGGGACCCTGGGCACTGAAGCTTTCTTT.

Ten or more counts support this clonotype. V and J are TRBV30 and TRBJ1-2, with D perhaps TRBD1 (6 bases). The germline V and J ends were trimmed by 0 bases and 5 bases, with 13 bases remaining between them. The germline gives CDR1 GTSNPN, CDR2 SVGIG (reference sequence). This CDR3 region has 14 residues. CDR3 region: CAWSVTGMIYGYTF. As DNA, the CDR3 is TGTGCCTGGAGTGTTACAGGGATGATTTATGGCTACACCTTC. Filled out from reference TRBV30 and TRBJ1-2, the complete variable domain reads SQTIHQWPATLVQPVGSPLSLECTVEGTSNPNLYWYRQAAGRGLQLLFYSVGIGQISSEVPQNLSASRPQDRQFILSSKKLLLSDSGFYLCAWSVTGMIYGYTFGSGTRLTVV.

The table lists this clonotype with a few counts. The chain has TRBV12-3 or TRBV12-4 and TRBJ2-3; D unclear. The V end was cut by 9 bases, the J end by 6 bases, with 16 bases between. The CDR3 loop spans 13 amino acids. This CDR3 reads CARSLTPSDTQYF. In DNA form, the CDR3 reads TGTGCCAGAAGTCTGACCCCCTCGGATACGCAGTATTTT.

This chain uses TRBV4-2 with TRBJ1-1; the D is unclear. CDR1 and CDR2 (germline): LGHNA, YNFKEQ. The CDR3 is made up of 15 amino acids. The ends were cut back, 5 bases at V and 1 base at J, with 14 bases in the middle. The CDR3 loop reads CASSDRVDGNTEAFF. The DNA for the CDR3 is TGTGCCAGCAGCGACCGAGTAGATGGGAACACTGAAGCTTTCTTT.

The V gene is TRBV19, the J gene TRBJ1-2; 7 positions agree with TRBD1. The V segment lost 5 bases and the J segment 6 bases; nucleotides outside the gene matches: 6. CDR1 is LNHDA, CDR2 SQIVND, per germline (reference sequence). The CDR3 has 13 amino acids. The CDR3 coding sequence is TGTGCCAGTAGTCTTGGGACAGCCGATGGCTACACCTTC. Amino acid sequence: CASSLGTADGYTF. The variable domain in full, with the rest retrieved from reference TRBV19 and TRBJ1-2, is DGGITQSPKYLFRKEGQNVTLSCEQNLNHDAMYWYRQDPGQGLRLIYYSQIVNDFQKGDIAEGYSVSREKKESFPLTVTSAQKNPTAFYLCASSLGTADGYTFGSGTRLTVV.

This clonotype was seen at least ten times. The chain uses TRBV30 and TRBJ2-3, with 7 bases lining up with TRBD2. V lost 2 bases to trimming and J lost 0 bases; unmatched junction nucleotides: 8. Germline CDR1 reads GTSNPN; CDR2 reads SVGIG (reference sequence). This CDR3 has 16 amino acids. DNA of the CDR3: TGTGCCTGGAGTAGGGGAGGTAGCGGGAGCACAGATACGCAGTATTTT. The encoded protein is CAWSRGGSGSTDTQYF.

This clonotype has more than one count but fewer than ten. This may arise from a read error, as a much more abundant clone is one base away. The rearrangement links TRBV30 to TRBJ1-1, with 8 bases identical to TRBD1. Germline CDR1 is GTSNPN and CDR2 is SVGIG (reference sequence). Trimming cost V 0 bases and J 3 bases; bases outside gene matches: 0. This CDR3 has 13 residues. The chain's CDR3 is CAWSVQGDTEAFF. The CDR3 DNA reads TGTGCCTGGAGTGTACAGGGGGACACTGAAGCTTTCTTT.

This clonotype was detected ten times or more. In nucleotides, the CDR3 is TGTGCCAGCAGTCCTATTGGGGACAGCTCTCCCGCCGGCTACACCTTC. As protein: CASSPIGDSSPAGYTF. The rearrangement uses TRBV12-3 or TRBV12-4 and TRBJ1-2; TRBD1 matches 7 bases. V lost 5 bases and J lost 8; bases outside the gene matches: 17. The CDR3 sequence is 16 residues long.

This clonotype was recorded at least ten times. The CDR3 here is CASSLSGRAEYNEQFF. DNA of the CDR3: TGTGCCAGCAGCCTGAGTGGGAGGGCCGAGTACAATGAGCAGTTCTTC. The chain couples TRBV6-1 to TRBJ2-1; 7 bases are shared with TRBD2. V dropped 6 bases and J dropped 4; count of bases not matched to a gene: 12. Germline V CDR1 and CDR2: MNHNS, SASEGT. The CDR3 spans 16 residues.

The sample holds many counts of this clonotype. The junction and the germline gene differ at one end; a read error may be behind it. The J gene is TRBJ1-2, the V gene TRBV2; TRBD1 matches at 9 bases. This CDR3 is built from 16 residues. From germline, CDR1 is SNHLY and CDR2 FYNNEI. The CDR3 loop is CASGLRDRVYNDGYTF. Written as DNA, the CDR3 is TGTGCCAGTGGACTCAGGGACAGGGTGTATAACGATGGCTACACCTTC.